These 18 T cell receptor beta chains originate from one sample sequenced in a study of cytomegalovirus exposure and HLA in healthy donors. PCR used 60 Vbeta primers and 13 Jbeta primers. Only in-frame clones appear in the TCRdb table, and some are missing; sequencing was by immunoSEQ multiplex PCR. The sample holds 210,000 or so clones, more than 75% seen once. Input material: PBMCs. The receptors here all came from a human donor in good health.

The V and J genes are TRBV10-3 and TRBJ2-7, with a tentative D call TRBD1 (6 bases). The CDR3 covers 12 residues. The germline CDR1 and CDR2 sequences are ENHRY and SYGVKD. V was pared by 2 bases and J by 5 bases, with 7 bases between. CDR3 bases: TGTGCCATCAGTGAGACAGGGCACGAGCAGTACTTC. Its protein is CAISETGHEQYF.

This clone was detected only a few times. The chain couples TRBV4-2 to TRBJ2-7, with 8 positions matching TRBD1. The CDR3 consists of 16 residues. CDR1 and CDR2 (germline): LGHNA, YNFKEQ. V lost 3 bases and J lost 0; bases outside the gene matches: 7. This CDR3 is CASSQSGQEASYEQYF. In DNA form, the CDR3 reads TGTGCCAGCAGCCAGTCGGGACAGGAAGCCTCCTACGAGCAGTACTTC.

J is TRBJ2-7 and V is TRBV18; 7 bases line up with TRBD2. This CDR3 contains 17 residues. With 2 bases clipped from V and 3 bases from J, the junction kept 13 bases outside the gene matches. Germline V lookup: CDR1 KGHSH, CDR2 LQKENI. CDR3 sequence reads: CASSPRARLAAHYEQYF. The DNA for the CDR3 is TGTGCCAGCTCACCAAGGGCACGGCTAGCGGCCCACTACGAGCAGTACTTC.

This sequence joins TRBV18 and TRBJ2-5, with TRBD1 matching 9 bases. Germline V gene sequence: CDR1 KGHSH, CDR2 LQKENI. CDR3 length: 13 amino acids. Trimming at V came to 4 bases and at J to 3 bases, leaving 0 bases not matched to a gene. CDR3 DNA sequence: TGTGCCAGCTCACGGACAGGGGAAGAGACCCAGTACTTC. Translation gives CASSRTGEETQYF.

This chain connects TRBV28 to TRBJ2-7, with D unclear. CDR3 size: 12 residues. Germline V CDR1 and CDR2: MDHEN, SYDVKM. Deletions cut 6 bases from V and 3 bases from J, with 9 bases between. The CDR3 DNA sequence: TGTGCCAGCAGCGCCAGATTCTACGAGCAGTACTTC. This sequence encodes CASSARFYEQYF. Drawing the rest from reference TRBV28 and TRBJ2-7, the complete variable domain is DVKVTQSSRYLVKRTGEKVFLECVQDMDHENMFWYRQDPGLGLRLIYFSYDVKMKEKGDIPEGYSVSREKKERFSLILESASTNQTSMYLCASSARFYEQYFGPGTRLTVT.

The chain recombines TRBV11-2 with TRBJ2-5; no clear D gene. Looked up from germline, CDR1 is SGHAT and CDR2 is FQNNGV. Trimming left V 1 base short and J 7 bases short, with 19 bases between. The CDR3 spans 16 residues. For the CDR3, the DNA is TGTGCCAGCAGCTTAGGCAAACCGGGTCCAGTCAGGACCCAGTACTTC. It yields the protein CASSLGKPGPVRTQYF.

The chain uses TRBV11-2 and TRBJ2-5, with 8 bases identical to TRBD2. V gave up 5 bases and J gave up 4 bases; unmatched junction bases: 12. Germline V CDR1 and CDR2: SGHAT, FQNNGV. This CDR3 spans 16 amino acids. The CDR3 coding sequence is TGTGCCAGCAGCCCAGCGCCAGCGGGAGTTATAGAGACCCAGTACTTC. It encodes CASSPAPAGVIETQYF. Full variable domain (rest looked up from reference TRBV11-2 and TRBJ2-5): EAGVAQSPRYKIIEKRQSVAFWCNPISGHATLYWYQQILGQGPKLLIQFQNNGVVDDSQLPKDRFSAERLKGVDSTLKIQPAKLEDSAVYLCASSPAPAGVIETQYFGPGTRLLVL.

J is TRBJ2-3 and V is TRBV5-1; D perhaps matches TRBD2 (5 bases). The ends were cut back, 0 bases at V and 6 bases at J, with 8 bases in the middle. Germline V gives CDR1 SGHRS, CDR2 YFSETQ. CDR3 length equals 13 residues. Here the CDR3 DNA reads TGCGCCAGCAGCTTGGAGTCGGGGGATACGCAGTATTTT. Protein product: CASSLESGDTQYF. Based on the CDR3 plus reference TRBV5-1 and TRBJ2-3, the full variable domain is KAGVTQTPRYLIKTRGQQVTLSCSPISGHRSVSWYQQTPGQGLQFLFEYFSETQRNKGNFPGRFSGRQFSNSRSEMNVSTLELGDSALYLCASSLESGDTQYFGPGTRLTVL.

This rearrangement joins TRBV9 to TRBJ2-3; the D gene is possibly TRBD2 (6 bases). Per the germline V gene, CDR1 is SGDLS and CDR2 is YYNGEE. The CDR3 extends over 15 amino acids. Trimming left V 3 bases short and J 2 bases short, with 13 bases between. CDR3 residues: CASSGRDSNTDTQYF. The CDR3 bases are TGTGCCAGCAGCGGTCGGGACTCCAACACAGATACGCAGTATTTT. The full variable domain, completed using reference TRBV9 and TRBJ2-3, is DSGVTQTPKHLITATGQRVTLRCSPRSGDLSVYWYQQSLDQGLQFLIQYYNGEERAKGNILERFSAQQFPDLHSELNLSSLELGDSALYFCASSGRDSNTDTQYFGPGTRLTVL.

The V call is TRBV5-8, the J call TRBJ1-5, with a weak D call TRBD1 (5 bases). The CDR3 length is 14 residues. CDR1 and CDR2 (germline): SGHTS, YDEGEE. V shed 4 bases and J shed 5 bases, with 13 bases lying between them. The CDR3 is CASSPGYRDQPQHF. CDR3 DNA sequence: TGTGCCAGCAGCCCAGGGTATCGTGATCAGCCCCAGCATTTT.

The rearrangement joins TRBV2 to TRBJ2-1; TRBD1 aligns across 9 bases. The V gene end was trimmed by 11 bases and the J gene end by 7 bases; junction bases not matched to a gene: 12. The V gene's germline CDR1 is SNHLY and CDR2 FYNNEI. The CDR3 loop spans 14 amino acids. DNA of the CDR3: TGTGCCGGCAAGTCCGGGACAGGGATGAATGAGCAGTTCTTC. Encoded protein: CAGKSGTGMNEQFF.

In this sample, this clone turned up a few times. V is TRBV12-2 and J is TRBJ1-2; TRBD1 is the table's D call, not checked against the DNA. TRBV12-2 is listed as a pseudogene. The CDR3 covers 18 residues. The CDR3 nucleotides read TGTGCAAGTCGCTTAGCGCGACAGGGGGCGAAAAATAACTATGGCTACACCTTC. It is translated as CASRLARQGAKNNYGYTF.

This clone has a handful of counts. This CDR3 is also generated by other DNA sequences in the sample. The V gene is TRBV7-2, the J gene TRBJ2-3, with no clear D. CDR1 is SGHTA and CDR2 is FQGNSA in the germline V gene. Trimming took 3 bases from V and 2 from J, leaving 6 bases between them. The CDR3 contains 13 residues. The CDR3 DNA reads TGTGCCAGCAGCTTGTTGTACACAGATACGCAGTATTTT. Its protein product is CASSLLYTDTQYF.

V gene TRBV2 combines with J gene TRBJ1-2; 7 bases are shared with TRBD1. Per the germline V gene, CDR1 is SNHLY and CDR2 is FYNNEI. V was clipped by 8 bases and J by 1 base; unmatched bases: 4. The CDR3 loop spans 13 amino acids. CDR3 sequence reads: CASQDRFNYGYTF. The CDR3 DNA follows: TGTGCCAGCCAGGACAGGTTTAACTATGGCTACACCTTC.

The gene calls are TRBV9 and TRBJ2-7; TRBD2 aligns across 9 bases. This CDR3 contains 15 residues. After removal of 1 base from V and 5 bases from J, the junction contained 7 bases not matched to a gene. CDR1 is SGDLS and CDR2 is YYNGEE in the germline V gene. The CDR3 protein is CASSVFPSGVDEQYF. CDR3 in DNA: TGTGCCAGCAGCGTATTTCCTAGCGGGGTTGACGAGCAGTACTTC.

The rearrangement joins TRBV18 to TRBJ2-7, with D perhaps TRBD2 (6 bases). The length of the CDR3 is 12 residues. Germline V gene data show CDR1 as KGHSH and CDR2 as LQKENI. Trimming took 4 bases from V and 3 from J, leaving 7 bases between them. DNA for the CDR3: TGTGCCAGCTCACGCGGGGACTACGAGCAGTACTTC. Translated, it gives CASSRGDYEQYF.

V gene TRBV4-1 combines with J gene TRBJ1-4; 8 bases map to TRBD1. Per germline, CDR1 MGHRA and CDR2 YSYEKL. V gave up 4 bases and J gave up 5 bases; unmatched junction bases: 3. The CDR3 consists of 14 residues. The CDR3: CASSPDRENEKLFF. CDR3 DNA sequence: TGCGCCAGCAGCCCGGACAGGGAAAATGAAAAACTGTTTTTT.

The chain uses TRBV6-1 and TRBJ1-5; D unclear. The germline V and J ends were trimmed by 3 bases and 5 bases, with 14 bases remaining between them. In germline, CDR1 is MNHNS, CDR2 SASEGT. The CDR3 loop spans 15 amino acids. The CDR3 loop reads CASSDSPGSHQPQHF. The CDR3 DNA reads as TGTGCCAGCAGTGATAGTCCGGGGTCACATCAGCCCCAGCATTTT.